A single sample gave rise to the 9 T cell receptor beta chains below, sequenced in a study of T cell changes during pregnancy in multiple sclerosis. The data were produced by immunoSEQ multiplex PCR, yet TCRdb's version contains in-frame clones alone and is incomplete. The profile shows about 86,000 clones, 80% to 95% of them singletons. The sequences come from peripheral blood, collected in the first trimester of pregnancy. The receptors here all came from a female donor in good health, enrolled as a control in a pregnancy study.

This chain joins TRBV7-2 and TRBJ2-3; D is perhaps TRBD2 (7 bases). The CDR3 covers 17 residues. The germline V gene has CDR1 SGHTA and CDR2 FQGNSA. Deletions cut 2 bases from V and 6 bases from J, with 21 bases between. CDR3 protein: CASSLSPLYRGADTQYF. The CDR3 nucleotides read TGTGCCAGCAGCTTAAGCCCTCTCTACCGGGGGGCGGATACGCAGTATTTT.

The chain links TRBV7-3 to TRBJ1-6; the match to TRBD1 covers 7 bases. Trimming cost V 2 bases and J 5 bases; bases outside gene matches: 0. Germline CDR1 is SGHTA and CDR2 is FQGTGA. This CDR3 is built from 14 residues. The CDR3 reads CASSLQGDNSPLHF. DNA of the CDR3: TGTGCCAGCAGCTTACAGGGGGATAATTCACCCCTCCACTTT.

This chain joins TRBV7-2 and TRBJ1-2; 7 bases line up with TRBD1. Germline values: CDR1 SGHTA, CDR2 FQGNSA. The length of the CDR3 is 13 residues. The junction had 7 bases not matched to a gene; V was cut back by 4 bases and J by 8 bases. The CDR3 reads CASSSKQGLGYTF. The CDR3, as DNA: TGTGCCAGCAGCTCCAAACAGGGGTTGGGCTACACCTTC.

This chain uses TRBV5-1 with TRBJ1-2, with no clear D. Germline V gene lookup returns CDR1 SGHRS and CDR2 YFSETQ. The CDR3 contains 14 residues. Trimming stripped 2 bases from V and 7 bases from J, with 15 bases between. The CDR3 is CASSFAGSGRGYTF. The DNA of the CDR3 is TGCGCCAGCAGCTTTGCGGGGTCAGGACGTGGCTACACCTTC.

The J gene is TRBJ1-2, the V gene TRBV29-1; TRBD1 matches 9 bases. Germline loops: CDR1 SQVTM, CDR2 ANQGSEA. This CDR3 has 13 residues. The CDR3 protein is CSALGGTGIDYTF. The CDR3 DNA reads TGCAGTGCACTGGGGGGGACAGGGATAGACTACACCTTC. The full variable domain, rest sourced from reference TRBV29-1 and TRBJ1-2, is SAVISQKPSRDICQRGTSLTIQCQVDSQVTMMFWYRQQPGQSLTLIATANQGSEATYESGFVIDKFPISRPNLTFSTLTVSNMSPEDSSIYLCSALGGTGIDYTFGSGTRLTVV.

This chain links TRBV5-6 with TRBJ1-6, with TRBD1 matching over 8 bases. Germline V gene data show CDR1 as SGHDT and CDR2 as YYEEEE. This CDR3 spans 14 amino acids. The V segment lost 1 base and the J segment 9 bases; nucleotides outside the gene matches: 3. The CDR3, as DNA: TGTGCCAGCAGCTTGACAGGGGGTAGTTCACCCCTCCACTTT. Translating gives CASSLTGGSSPLHF.

This chain joins TRBV5-4 and TRBJ1-1; TRBD1 agrees at 7 bases. The CDR3 is 13 amino acids. J was trimmed by 13 bases and V by 4 bases; bases with no gene match: 13. In germline, CDR1 is SGHNT, CDR2 YYREEE (reference sequence). CDR3 sequence: CASSPGLTGLVFF. The CDR3 DNA sequence: TGTGCCAGCAGCCCGGGGCTGACAGGGTTGGTTTTCTTT.

The genes are TRBV4-3 and TRBJ1-2; D ambiguous. CDR1 and CDR2 (germline): LGHNA, YSLEER. CDR3 size: 14 residues. Trimming removed 0 bases at V and 4 bases at J, with 9 bases between. The CDR3 coding sequence is TGCGCCAGCAGCCAAGATAACTCTTTCTATGGCTACACCTTC. Translation gives CASSQDNSFYGYTF.

The genes are TRBV9 and TRBJ2-7; D is unresolved. Trimming cost V 0 bases and J 4 bases, with 14 bases left between them. Germline loops: CDR1 SGDLS, CDR2 YYNGEE. CDR3 length equals 15 residues. The CDR3 region is CASSVGPDTRYEQYF. Written as DNA, the CDR3 is TGTGCCAGCAGCGTAGGTCCCGACACCCGTTACGAGCAGTACTTC. Combining the CDR3 with reference TRBV9 and TRBJ2-7 gives the whole variable domain DSGVTQTPKHLITATGQRVTLRCSPRSGDLSVYWYQQSLDQGLQFLIQYYNGEERAKGNILERFSAQQFPDLHSELNLSSLELGDSALYFCASSVGPDTRYEQYFGPGTRLTVT.